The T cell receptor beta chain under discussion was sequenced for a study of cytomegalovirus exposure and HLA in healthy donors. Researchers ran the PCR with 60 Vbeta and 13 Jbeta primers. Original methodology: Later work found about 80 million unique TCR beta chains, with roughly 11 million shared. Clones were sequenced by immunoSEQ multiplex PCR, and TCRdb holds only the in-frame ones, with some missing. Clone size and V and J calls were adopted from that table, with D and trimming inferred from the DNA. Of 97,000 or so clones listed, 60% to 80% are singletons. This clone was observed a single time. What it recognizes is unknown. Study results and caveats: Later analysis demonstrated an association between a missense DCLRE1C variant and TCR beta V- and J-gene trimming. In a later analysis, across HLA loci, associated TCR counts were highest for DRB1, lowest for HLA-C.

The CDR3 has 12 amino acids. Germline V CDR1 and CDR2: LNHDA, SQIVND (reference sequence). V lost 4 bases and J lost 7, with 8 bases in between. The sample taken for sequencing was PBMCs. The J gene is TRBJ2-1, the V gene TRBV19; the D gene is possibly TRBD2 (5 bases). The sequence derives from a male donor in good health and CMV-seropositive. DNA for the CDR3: TGTGCCAGTAGTACTAGGAGGAATGAGCAGTTCTTC. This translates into CASSTRRNEQFF.